This T cell receptor (beta chain) was captured by sequencing in a study of cytomegalovirus exposure and HLA in healthy donors. The data were produced by immunoSEQ multiplex PCR, yet TCRdb's version contains in-frame clones alone and is incomplete. The sample contains 76,000 or so clones, approximately 95% of which appear only once. CDR1 PRHDT and CDR2 FYEKMQ come from the germline V gene (reference sequence). The CDR3 extends over 16 amino acids. The junction had 12 bases not matched to a gene; V was cut back by 5 bases and J by 6 bases. Study-wide results and limits: Rarity held for most TCR sequences, but there were some public TCRs that occurred in many donors. It was confirmed in vitro that three of the CMV-associated chains were specific for CMV antigens. Investigators reported under 200 TCR beta chains as tied to cytomegalovirus.

Comment on this clone: Its antigen remains unknown.

The source of this sequence is a woman between 18 and 29 years old in good health and CMV-seropositive. The gene calls are TRBV13 and TRBJ2-3, with 9 bases fitting TRBD2. Sequenced input: PBMCs. CDR3 sequence: CASSPRRGGDQDTQYF. The CDR3 DNA reads TGTGCCAGCAGCCCGAGGCGGGGGGGGGACCAGGATACGCAGTATTTT.